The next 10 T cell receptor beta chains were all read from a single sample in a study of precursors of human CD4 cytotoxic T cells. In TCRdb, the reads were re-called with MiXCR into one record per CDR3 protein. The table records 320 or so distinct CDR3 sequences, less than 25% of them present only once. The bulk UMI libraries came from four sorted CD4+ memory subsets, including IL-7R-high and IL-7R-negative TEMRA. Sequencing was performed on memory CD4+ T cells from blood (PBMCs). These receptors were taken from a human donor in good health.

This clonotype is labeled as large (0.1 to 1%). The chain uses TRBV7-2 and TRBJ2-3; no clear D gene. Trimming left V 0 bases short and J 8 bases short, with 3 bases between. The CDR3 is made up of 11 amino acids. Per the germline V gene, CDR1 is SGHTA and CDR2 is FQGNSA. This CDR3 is CASSLAATQYF. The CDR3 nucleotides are TGTGCCAGCAGCTTAGCTGCTACGCAGTATTTT. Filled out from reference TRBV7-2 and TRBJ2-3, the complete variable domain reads GAGVSQSPSNKVTEKGKDVELRCDPISGHTALYWYRQSLGQGLEFLIYFQGNSAPDKSGLPSDRFSAERTGGSVSTLTIQRTQQEDSAVYLCASSLAATQYFGPGTRLTVL.

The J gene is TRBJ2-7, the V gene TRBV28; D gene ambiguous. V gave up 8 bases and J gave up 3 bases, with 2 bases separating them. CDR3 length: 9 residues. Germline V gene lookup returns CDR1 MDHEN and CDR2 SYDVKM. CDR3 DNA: TGTGCCAGCGGCTACGAGCAGTACTTC. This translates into CASGYEQYF.

CDR3 coding DNA: TGCGCCAGCAGCTTGGAACGAACCGGGGAGCTGTTTTTT. Its translation is CASSLERTGELFF. The chain recombines TRBV5-1 with TRBJ2-2, with unresolved D. This CDR3 has 13 amino acids. CDR1 SGHRS and CDR2 YFSETQ come from the germline V gene. Deletions cut 0 bases from V and 5 bases from J, with 5 bases between.

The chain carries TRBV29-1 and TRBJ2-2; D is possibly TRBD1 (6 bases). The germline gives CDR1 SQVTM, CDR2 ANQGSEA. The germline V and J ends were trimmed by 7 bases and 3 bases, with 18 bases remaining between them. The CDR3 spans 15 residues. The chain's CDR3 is CSASTGQPDTGELFF. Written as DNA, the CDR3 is TGCAGCGCGTCTACCGGACAGCCGGACACCGGGGAGCTGTTTTTT.

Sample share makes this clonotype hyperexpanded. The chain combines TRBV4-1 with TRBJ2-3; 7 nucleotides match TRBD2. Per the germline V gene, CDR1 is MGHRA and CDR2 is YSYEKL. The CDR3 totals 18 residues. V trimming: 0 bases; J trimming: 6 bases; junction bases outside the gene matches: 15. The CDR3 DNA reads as TGCGCCAGCAGCCAAGAATTCGGCGGGGGAGGGACTGGCGATACGCAGTATTTT. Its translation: CASSQEFGGGGTGDTQYF.

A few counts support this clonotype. For the CDR3, the DNA is TGTGCCACCAGTGATTTCCCTAGCGGCCAGGGGCGCAATGAGCAGTTCTTC. Protein: CATSDFPSGQGRNEQFF. The gene calls are TRBV24-1 and TRBJ2-1; D perhaps matches TRBD2 (7 bases). The V and J ends lost 1 base and 6 bases respectively, with 18 bases between them. The CDR3 totals 17 residues. Germline assignment: CDR1 KGHDR and CDR2 SFDVKD.

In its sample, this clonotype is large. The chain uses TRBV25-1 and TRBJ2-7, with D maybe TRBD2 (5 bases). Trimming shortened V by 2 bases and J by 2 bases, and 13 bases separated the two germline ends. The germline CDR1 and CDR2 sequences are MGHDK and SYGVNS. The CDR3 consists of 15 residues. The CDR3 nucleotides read TGTGCCAGCAGTGAAGATCAGCGGCCACCCTACGAGCAGTACTTC. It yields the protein CASSEDQRPPYEQYF.

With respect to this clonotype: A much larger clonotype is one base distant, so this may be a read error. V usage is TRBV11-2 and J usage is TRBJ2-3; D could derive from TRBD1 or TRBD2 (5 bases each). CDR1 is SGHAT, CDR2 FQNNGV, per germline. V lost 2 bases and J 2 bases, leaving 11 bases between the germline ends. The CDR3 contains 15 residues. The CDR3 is CASSLSNGATDTQYF. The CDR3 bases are TGTGCCAGCAGCTTATCTAACGGGGCCACAGATACGCAGTATTTT.

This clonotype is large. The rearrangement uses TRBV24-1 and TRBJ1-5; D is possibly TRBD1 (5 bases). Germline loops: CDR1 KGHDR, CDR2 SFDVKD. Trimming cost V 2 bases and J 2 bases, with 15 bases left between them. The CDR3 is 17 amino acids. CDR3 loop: CATSDSRRGGGNQPQHF. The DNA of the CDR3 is TGTGCCACCAGTGATTCCCGCCGCGGGGGAGGCAATCAGCCCCAGCATTTT.

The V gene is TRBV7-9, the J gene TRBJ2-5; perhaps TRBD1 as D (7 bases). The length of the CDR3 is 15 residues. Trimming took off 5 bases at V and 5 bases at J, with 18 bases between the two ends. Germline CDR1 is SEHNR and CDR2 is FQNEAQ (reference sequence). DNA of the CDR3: TGTGCCAGCAGCGCGGGACAGCCCAGATCGGAGACCCAGTACTTC. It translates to CASSAGQPRSETQYF.